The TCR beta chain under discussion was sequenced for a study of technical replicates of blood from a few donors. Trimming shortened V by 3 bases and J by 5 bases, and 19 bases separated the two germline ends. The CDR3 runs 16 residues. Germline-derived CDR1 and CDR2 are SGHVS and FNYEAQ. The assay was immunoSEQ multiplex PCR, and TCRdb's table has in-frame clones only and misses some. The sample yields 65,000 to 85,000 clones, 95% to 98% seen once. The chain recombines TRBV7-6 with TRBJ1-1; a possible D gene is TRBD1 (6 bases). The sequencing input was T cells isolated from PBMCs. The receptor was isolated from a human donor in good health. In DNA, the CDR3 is TGTGCCAGCAGCTTGGCCCCCAAACAGGGTGGGACTGAAGCTTTCTTT. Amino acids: CASSLAPKQGGTEAFF.